The subject of this entry is one TCR beta chain. These data are taken from a study of blood T cell repertoires in COVID-19. The CDR3 spans 14 residues. Germline V CDR1 and CDR2: GTSNPN, SVGIG (reference sequence). V shed 2 bases and J 4 bases; nucleotides not matched to a gene: 3. The repertoire was sequenced with immunoSEQ multiplex PCR; TCRdb's copy has only in-frame clones and lacks some. Altogether 250,000 to 300,000 clones are present, about nine tenths being singletons, with the ten largest covering just under 0.95%. This chain joins TRBV30 and TRBJ2-5; TRBD2 agrees at 11 bases. This sequence was found in a woman aged 40 to 50 who had recovered from COVID-19. The sequenced sample was peripheral blood. The CDR3 coding sequence is TGTGCCTGGAGTCCTACTAGCGGGGGAGAGACCCAGTACTTC. This gives the protein CAWSPTSGGETQYF.